This is a list of T cell receptor beta chains from one sample in a study of CD8+ T cells in alopecia areata. Libraries were prepared by immunoSEQ multiplex PCR; TCRdb keeps only in-frame clonotypes and omits some of them. The table lists about 160,000 clones, about 71% of them singletons. This specimen consisted of CD4+ T cells sorted from blood, obtained at week 4, from a patient treated with tofacitinib. The origin of the receptors is a human donor with alopecia areata. The conserved cysteine and the conserved F or W are not part of the CDR3 here. Size is stated for part of the rows, as once, few or many counts, or as a class when the clone is expanded.

clone_size	v_call	j_call	cdr3_aa
-	TRBV14	TRBJ2-7	ASSQAGRALHEQY
few	TRBV6-1	TRBJ2-5	ASSESVGTQETQY
-	TRBV5-4	TRBJ2-1	ASSPSRTEQF
once	TRBV15	TRBJ2-7	ATSRGAGATRSYEQY
few	TRBV11-2	TRBJ2-2	ASSPRYFGELF
-	TRBV15	TRBJ2-4	ATGRGLNIQY
-	TRBV18	TRBJ2-3	ASSPLRITDTQY
-	TRBV7-6	TRBJ2-5	ASSLLPSGRWD
-	TRBV29-1	TRBJ2-3	SLGDTQY
once	TRBV7-2	TRBJ2-3	ASSPLLNTQY
few	TRBV15	TRBJ1-4	ATNQGAGNEKLF
once	TRBV29-1	TRBJ1-2	SVGEGNYGYT
-	TRBV5-6	TRBJ2-1	ASSSAGAPGNEQF